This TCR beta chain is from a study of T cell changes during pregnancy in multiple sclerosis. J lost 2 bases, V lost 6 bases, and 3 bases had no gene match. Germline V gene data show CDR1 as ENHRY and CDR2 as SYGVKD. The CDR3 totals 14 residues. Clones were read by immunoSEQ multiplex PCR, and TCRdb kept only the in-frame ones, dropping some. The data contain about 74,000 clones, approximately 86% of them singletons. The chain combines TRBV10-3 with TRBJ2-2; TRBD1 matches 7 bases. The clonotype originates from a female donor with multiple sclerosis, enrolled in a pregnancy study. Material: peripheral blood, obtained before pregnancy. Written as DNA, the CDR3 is TGTGCCATCAGCGGGACAGTCAACACCGGGGAGCTGTTTTTT. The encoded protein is CAISGTVNTGELFF.